Presented here are 16 T cell receptor beta chains from one specimen sequenced in a study of CD8 T cells in ankylosing spondylitis (dated by TCRdb to 2015 to 2018). Library generation was performed with 5' RACE. Sequencing relied on an Illumina HiSeq 2500. In TCRdb, the public reads were trimmed at Q25 with fastp and aligned with MiXCR, with productive beta chains retained. Rows with one shared CDR3 protein collapse into an entry with the most common genes and DNA. The sample table holds 85,000 to 100,000 distinct CDR3 sequences, of which just under 9% were seen once. The top ten clonotypes cover approximately 5.5% of the sample. Sequences were obtained from blood, either unsorted or a sorted T cell fraction (not recorded which). Every receptor here comes from a male donor with ankylosing spondylitis or in good health (not recorded which).

This clonotype was observed at least ten times. The rearrangement joins TRBV12-3 or TRBV12-4 to TRBJ2-1, with a weak D call TRBD2 (6 bases). This CDR3 is built from 15 residues. V dropped 4 bases and J dropped 5 bases, with 15 bases sitting between them. CDR3 nucleotide sequence: TGTGCCAGCAGTTCAGGTGGGAGGAACAACAATGAGCAGTTCTTC. Encoded protein: CASSSGGRNNNEQFF.

This rearrangement joins TRBV6-1 to TRBJ1-5; 7 bases line up with TRBD1. Germline V gene lookup returns CDR1 MNHNS and CDR2 SASEGT. The CDR3 is made up of 16 amino acids. J lost 3 bases, V lost 7 bases, and 12 bases had no gene match. CDR3 DNA: TGTGCCAGCACCGATTCCCTGACAGGGTTCAATCAGCCCCAGCATTTT. As protein: CASTDSLTGFNQPQHF.

This clonotype was observed at least ten times. V is TRBV18 and J is TRBJ2-1, with D tentatively TRBD1 (5 bases). Germline assignment: CDR1 KGHSH and CDR2 LQKENI. Trimming removed 5 bases at V and 7 bases at J, with 18 bases between. The CDR3 runs 15 residues. CDR3 sequence: CASSSQGGALNEQFF. In DNA form, the CDR3 reads TGTGCCAGCTCATCCCAGGGTGGGGCCCTGAATGAGCAGTTCTTC.

In this sample, this clonotype turned up many times. The rearrangement links TRBV5-1 to TRBJ2-6, with a tentative D call TRBD1 (5 bases). V was pared by 4 bases and J by 0 bases, with 14 bases between. This CDR3 is built from 17 residues. Germline V gives CDR1 SGHRS, CDR2 YFSETQ. CDR3 region: CASSKTQGNSGANVLTF. CDR3 DNA sequence: TGCGCCAGCAGCAAGACCCAGGGAAACTCTGGGGCCAACGTCCTGACTTTC.

This clonotype has a count of ten or more. The chain joins TRBV29-1 to TRBJ2-2; TRBD1 is a possible D gene (6 bases). Germline V gene data show CDR1 as SQVTM and CDR2 as ANQGSEA. The CDR3 is made up of 13 amino acids. V lost 7 bases, J lost 5 bases, and 14 bases lay in between. DNA for the CDR3: TGCAGCGGAACCGGGACACCAACCGGGGAGCTGTTTTTT. It encodes CSGTGTPTGELFF.

This clonotype was recorded only once. The rearrangement joins TRBV3-1 to TRBJ2-7; D call uncertain. This CDR3 comprises 12 residues. Trimming shortened V by 2 bases and J by 4 bases, and 6 bases separated the two germline ends. CDR1 LGHDT and CDR2 YNNKEL come from the germline V gene (reference sequence). The CDR3: CASSQSYYEQYF. CDR3 nucleotides: TGTGCCAGCAGCCAATCATATTACGAGCAGTACTTC.

This clonotype was counted many times. J is TRBJ2-1 and V is TRBV9; D possibly corresponds to TRBD2 (5 bases). The CDR3 consists of 15 residues. The germline V and J ends were trimmed by 0 bases and 4 bases, with 11 bases remaining between them. Germline V gene data show CDR1 as SGDLS and CDR2 as YYNGEE. CDR3 bases: TGTGCCAGCAGCGTAGAGGACTTCGGGTACAATGAGCAGTTCTTC. Translating it yields CASSVEDFGYNEQFF.

In its sample, this clonotype was seen many times. The chain joins TRBV18 to TRBJ2-1, with D maybe TRBD2 (6 bases). CDR3 length: 15 residues. CDR1 and CDR2 from the germline V gene are KGHSH and LQKENI. V lost 6 bases and J 7 bases, leaving 19 bases between the germline ends. CDR3 protein: CASSEATRTLNEQFF. The CDR3 DNA is TGTGCCAGCTCTGAGGCGACTAGAACGTTGAATGAGCAGTTCTTC.

Ten or more counts support this clonotype. The chain couples TRBV5-1 to TRBJ1-4, with TRBD1 identical over 7 bases. Germline CDR1 SGHRS, CDR2 YFSETQ. V gave up 4 bases and J gave up 4 bases; unmatched junction bases: 4. This CDR3 contains 14 residues. The CDR3 DNA reads as TGCGCCAGCAGCACGGGACAGTATAATGAAAAACTGTTTTTT. Translation: CASSTGQYNEKLFF.

This rearrangement joins TRBV3-1 to TRBJ2-7; 7 bases map to TRBD1. J was trimmed by 0 bases and V by 3 bases; bases with no gene match: 2. Germline values: CDR1 LGHDT, CDR2 YNNKEL (reference sequence). This CDR3 is built from 14 residues. The CDR3 here is CASSQRDSSYEQYF. DNA for the CDR3: TGTGCCAGCAGCCAGAGGGACAGCTCCTACGAGCAGTACTTC.

In this sample, this clonotype turned up many times. The CDR3 region has the DNA TGCGCCAGCATGGCGGGGGTTGGCAATGAGCAGTTCTTC. Protein: CASMAGVGNEQFF. The chain carries TRBV5-1 and TRBJ2-1; 7 nucleotides match TRBD2. This CDR3 is built from 13 residues. V was pared by 6 bases and J by 6 bases, with 6 bases of the junction left unmatched. CDR1 SGHRS and CDR2 YFSETQ come from the germline V gene.

This clonotype was found many times. The chain recombines TRBV20-1 with TRBJ2-1, with D tentatively TRBD2 (5 bases). Germline CDR1 and CDR2: DFQATT and SNEGSKA (reference sequence). This CDR3 has 15 amino acids. V gave up 3 bases and J gave up 5 bases, with 17 bases separating them. The CDR3 here is CSASIQALADNEQFF. The DNA for the CDR3 is TGCAGTGCTAGTATTCAGGCGCTAGCCGACAATGAGCAGTTCTTC.

Ten or more counts support this clonotype. This rearrangement joins TRBV27 to TRBJ1-2, with a tentative D call TRBD1 (6 bases). V dropped 5 bases and J dropped 2 bases, with 9 bases sitting between them. The CDR3 has 13 amino acids. Germline V gene sequence: CDR1 MNHEY, CDR2 SMNVEV (reference sequence). The CDR3 protein is CASSPQGNYGYTF. Written as DNA, the CDR3 is TGTGCCAGCAGTCCCCAGGGGAACTATGGCTACACCTTC.

Many counts were recorded for this clonotype. The CDR3 coding sequence is TGCAGCGTTGTGTTCTCAGATACGCAGTATTTT. The encoded protein is CSVVFSDTQYF. This chain links TRBV29-1 with TRBJ2-3, with D unresolved. This CDR3 contains 11 residues. V was shortened by 4 bases and J by 4 bases, with 6 bases between the two germline ends. CDR1 SQVTM and CDR2 ANQGSEA come from the germline V gene.

This clonotype turned up a few times. V is TRBV28 and J is TRBJ2-4, with D perhaps matching TRBD1 (5 bases). The CDR3 loop spans 16 amino acids. With 3 bases removed from V and 6 bases from J, the gap between germline ends came to 18 bases. The germline CDR1 and CDR2 sequences are MDHEN and SYDVKM. The CDR3 sequence: CASSLYGYQGGNIQYF. CDR3 nucleotides: TGTGCCAGCAGTTTGTACGGCTATCAGGGCGGAAACATTCAGTACTTC.

This clonotype was seen a few times. The chain joins TRBV3-1 to TRBJ1-2; a weak D match, TRBD1 (5 bases). The V gene's germline CDR1 is LGHDT and CDR2 YNNKEL (reference sequence). This CDR3 comprises 16 residues. V lost 0 bases to trimming and J lost 6 bases, with 17 bases between them. The CDR3 region is CASSQESRQGRNGYTF. As DNA, the CDR3 is TGTGCCAGCAGCCAAGAAAGTCGGCAGGGAAGGAATGGCTACACCTTC.